The 22 T cell receptor beta chains reported below all come from one sample, sequenced in a study of shared clonotypes between healthy human individuals. Method: immunoSEQ multiplex PCR; TCRdb's copy keeps in-frame clones and lacks some. The sample yields roughly 2 million clones, approximately 96% seen once. Sequences were obtained from naive CD4+ T cells sorted from blood. The sample's subset: CD45RA+ positively selected. Source of these receptors: a man between 18 and 35 years old in good health.

This clone was picked up a small number of times. The V gene is TRBV30, the J gene TRBJ1-5; D is unresolved. Trimming removed 2 bases from V and 3 bases from J, with 14 bases in between. The CDR3 consists of 15 residues. Germline V gene sequence: CDR1 GTSNPN, CDR2 SVGIG (reference sequence). CDR3 in amino acids: CAWSIGRKINQPQHF. The CDR3 nucleotides are TGTGCCTGGAGTATAGGCAGGAAGATCAATCAGCCCCAGCATTTT.

This chain connects TRBV2 to TRBJ1-2, with 9 nucleotides matching TRBD1. CDR3 length equals 14 residues. Per the germline V gene, CDR1 is SNHLY and CDR2 is FYNNEI. Trimming at V came to 2 bases and at J to 9 bases, leaving 7 bases not matched to a gene. This chain's CDR3 is CASSESGQGSSYTF. Written as DNA, the CDR3 is TGTGCCAGCAGTGAATCAGGACAGGGGTCAAGCTACACCTTC.

The V and J genes are TRBV11-2 and TRBJ2-7; TRBD2 matches at 15 bases. Per germline, CDR1 SGHAT and CDR2 FQNNGV. Trimming cost V 3 bases and J 4 bases; bases outside gene matches: 4. The CDR3 runs 16 residues. The CDR3 spells CASSFPGTSGRYEQYF. Written as DNA, the CDR3 is TGTGCCAGCAGCTTTCCCGGGACTAGCGGGAGGTACGAGCAGTACTTC. Full variable domain (rest looked up from reference TRBV11-2 and TRBJ2-7): EAGVAQSPRYKIIEKRQSVAFWCNPISGHATLYWYQQILGQGPKLLIQFQNNGVVDDSQLPKDRFSAERLKGVDSTLKIQPAKLEDSAVYLCASSFPGTSGRYEQYFGPGTRLTVT.

The chain recombines TRBV10-3 with TRBJ1-2, with D possibly being TRBD1 (6 bases). Germline lookup yields CDR1 ENHRY and CDR2 SYGVKD. The CDR3 runs to 15 residues. Trimming pared 4 bases from V and 0 bases from J, leaving 12 bases between. CDR3 bases: TGTGCCATCAGTGCTGGGACATCGGCTAACTATGGCTACACCTTC. Protein product: CAISAGTSANYGYTF.

This sequence joins TRBV6-1 and TRBJ1-1, with D unclear. Germline assignment: CDR1 MNHNS and CDR2 SASEGT. This CDR3 is built from 16 residues. Trimming left V 0 bases short and J 1 base short, with 12 bases between. The CDR3, as DNA: TGTGCCAGCAGTGAAGCGCTAGTTTGGGGGAACACTGAAGCTTTCTTT. Protein: CASSEALVWGNTEAFF.

The rearrangement links TRBV6-5 to TRBJ1-1; no firm D call. Between the trimmed V and J ends, which lost 0 bases and 6 bases, there was a span of 11 bases. The CDR3 runs to 14 residues. Germline V gene lookup returns CDR1 MNHEY and CDR2 SVGAGI. CDR3 region: CASSYSNLSPEAFF. Written as DNA, the CDR3 is TGTGCCAGCAGTTACTCGAATCTTAGTCCTGAAGCTTTCTTT.

The chain combines TRBV14 with TRBJ2-1, with TRBD2 identical over 7 bases. The J segment lost 5 bases and the V segment lost 1 base, leaving 5 bases of the junction unmatched. Germline CDR1 reads SGHDN; CDR2 reads FVKESK. This CDR3 has 15 residues. CDR3 residues: CASSQGTSENNEQFF. The CDR3 DNA follows: TGTGCCAGCAGCCAAGGTACTAGCGAGAACAATGAGCAGTTCTTC.

This clone is a singleton in its sample. The J gene is TRBJ1-1, the V gene TRBV6-6; a possible D gene is TRBD1 (6 bases). V dropped 7 bases and J dropped 7 bases, with 16 bases sitting between them. CDR3 size: 13 residues. Per germline, CDR1 MNHNY and CDR2 SVGAGI (reference sequence). CDR3 in amino acids: CASNPGQQVEAFF. The CDR3 DNA reads TGTGCCAGCAACCCCGGACAGCAGGTTGAAGCTTTCTTT.

This clone has just one count. This rearrangement joins TRBV11-2 to TRBJ1-6; a possible D gene is TRBD1 (6 bases). Germline V gene sequence: CDR1 SGHAT, CDR2 FQNNGV. The CDR3 has 14 amino acids. The germline V and J ends were trimmed by 2 bases and 5 bases, with 7 bases remaining between them. The chain's CDR3 is CASSLTGNNSPLHF. CDR3 nucleotide sequence: TGTGCCAGCAGCTTAACAGGGAATAATTCACCCCTCCACTTT.

CDR3 DNA: TGTGCAAGTCGCTCCGGACTAGCGGGAGCTGGGGCCAACGTCCTGACTTTC. This encodes CASRSGLAGAGANVLTF. V gene TRBV12-2 combines with J gene TRBJ2-6; TRBD2 is the table's D call and was not checked against the DNA. TRBV12-2 is a pseudogene locus. There are 17 residues in the CDR3.

V is TRBV7-3 and J is TRBJ1-5; D is possibly TRBD1 (5 bases). The CDR3 extends over 20 amino acids. Germline V gene sequence: CDR1 SGHTA, CDR2 FQGTGA. V shed 4 bases and J shed 1 base, with 26 bases lying between them. The CDR3 region is CASSWGWGNRDLWSNQPQHF. For the CDR3, the DNA is TGTGCCAGCAGCTGGGGCTGGGGGAACCGGGACCTCTGGAGCAATCAGCCCCAGCATTTT.

The gene calls are TRBV30 and TRBJ1-4, with 9 bases lining up with TRBD1. The CDR3 is 15 amino acids. V lost 0 bases, J lost 9 bases, and 8 bases stayed unmatched. CDR1 and CDR2 (germline): GTSNPN, SVGIG (reference sequence). CDR3 DNA sequence: TGTGCCTGGAGTGTTTTAGGGACAGGGACACAAAAACTGTTTTTT. It translates to CAWSVLGTGTQKLFF.

CDR3 residues: CAWSHLGRGADYEQYF. CDR3 bases: TGTGCCTGGAGTCACTTGGGCAGAGGGGCCGACTACGAGCAGTACTTC. V and J are TRBV30 and TRBJ2-7; D may correspond to TRBD1 or TRBD2 (5 bases each). The CDR3 has 16 residues. V was shortened by 2 bases and J by 3 bases, with 20 bases between the two germline ends. Germline-derived CDR1 and CDR2 are GTSNPN and SVGIG (reference sequence).

The chain combines TRBV6-5 with TRBJ2-2, with D possibly TRBD2 on 5 matching bases. With 6 bases removed from V and 4 bases from J, the gap between germline ends came to 12 bases. CDR3 length equals 14 residues. Per germline, CDR1 MNHEY and CDR2 SVGAGI. This CDR3 reads CASSPGVVTGELFF. Here the CDR3 DNA reads TGTGCCAGCAGCCCCGGGGTTGTCACCGGGGAGCTGTTTTTT.

The chain links TRBV6-5 to TRBJ2-1, with TRBD2 matching 9 bases. The CDR3 runs 15 residues. The germline V gene encodes CDR1 MNHEY and CDR2 SVGAGI. The trim removed 6 bases at V and 3 bases at J, leaving 6 bases unmatched. The CDR3 reads CASRVGTSLYNEQFF. The DNA of the CDR3 is TGTGCCAGCAGGGTGGGGACTAGCCTCTACAATGAGCAGTTCTTC.

In nucleotides, the CDR3 is TGTGCCAGCAGCTTCCGGGATAATACGCAGTATTTT. Translated, it gives CASSFRDNTQYF. The chain recombines TRBV11-3 with TRBJ2-3; D is possibly TRBD2 (5 bases). Trimming stripped 3 bases from V and 7 bases from J, with 8 bases between. From germline, CDR1 is SGHNT and CDR2 YENEEA. This CDR3 has 12 residues. Filled out from reference TRBV11-3 and TRBJ2-3, the complete variable domain reads EAGVVQSPRYKIIEKKQPVAFWCNPISGHNTLYWYLQNLGQGPELLIRYENEEAVDDSQLPKDRFSAERLKGVDSTLKIQPAELGDSAVYLCASSFRDNTQYFGPGTRLTVL.

V usage is TRBV19 and J usage is TRBJ1-3; D unresolved. Germline values: CDR1 LNHDA, CDR2 SQIVND (reference sequence). Trimming took 5 bases from V and 4 from J, leaving 12 bases between them. CDR3 size: 14 residues. The CDR3 protein is CASSPSVRGNTIYF. The CDR3 DNA is TGTGCCAGTAGTCCCTCCGTGAGAGGAAACACCATATATTTT.

V and J are TRBV7-9 and TRBJ2-1, with 10 bases lining up with TRBD2. The germline gives CDR1 SEHNR, CDR2 FQNEAQ (reference sequence). The trim removed 5 bases at V and 10 bases at J, leaving 11 bases unmatched. This CDR3 is 15 amino acids long. The DNA of the CDR3 is TGTGCCAGCAGCGAACTAGCGGGGTCCCCCAAGGAGCAGTTCTTC. This codes for CASSELAGSPKEQFF.

This chain links TRBV6-4 with TRBJ2-7; 10 nucleotides line up with TRBD1. CDR1 and CDR2 from the germline V gene are MRHNA and SNTAGT. The CDR3 consists of 14 residues. J gave up 0 bases and V 8 bases, and 4 bases lay outside the gene matches. In DNA form, the CDR3 reads TGTGCCAGCGACAGGGGGCCCAACTCCTACGAGCAGTACTTC. This translates into CASDRGPNSYEQYF.

The chain joins TRBV6-1 to TRBJ1-1; D is unresolved. Trimming cost V 5 bases and J 5 bases, with 9 bases left between them. Germline V gives CDR1 MNHNS, CDR2 SASEGT. The CDR3 loop spans 12 amino acids. The CDR3: CASSKRGTEAFF. The CDR3 nucleotides are TGTGCCAGCAGTAAAAGAGGAACTGAAGCTTTCTTT.

DNA of the CDR3: TGTGCCAGCAGTTACTCGACATCGCGCGGCTACACCTTC. It codes for CASSYSTSRGYTF. This chain uses TRBV6-5 with TRBJ1-2; no clear D gene. Germline V gives CDR1 MNHEY, CDR2 SVGAGI. Trimming left V 0 bases short and J 8 bases short, with 10 bases between. CDR3 length: 13 amino acids.

Comments on this clone: This CDR3 is also generated by other DNA sequences in the sample. The rearrangement joins TRBV18 to TRBJ1-1, with D perhaps TRBD1 (6 bases). Germline V gives CDR1 KGHSH, CDR2 LQKENI. CDR3 size: 14 residues. V lost 3 bases to trimming and J lost 1 base, with 9 bases between them. The CDR3 reads CASSPKGGNTEAFF. CDR3 DNA sequence: TGTGCCAGCTCACCGAAGGGGGGGAACACTGAAGCTTTCTTT.